Listed here are 2 T cell receptor beta chains from one sample, sequenced in a study of spatial heterogeneity in lung cancer. TCRdb redid the calling of the 5' RACE reads with MiXCR, one entry per CDR3 protein. This sample yields about 10,000 distinct CDR3 sequences, of which 4.5% to 7% are seen a single time; 25% to 30% belongs to the top ten. The time point is: sample taken at primary tumor resection. The sequenced material consisted of unsorted whole RNA from tumor, nontumor lung or frozen PBMC. The material sequenced was PBMCs, taken at surgery. The receptors come from a male donor with early-stage non-small cell lung cancer.

The V and J genes are TRBV7-2 and TRBJ2-5; TRBD2 aligns across 14 bases. J was trimmed by 5 bases and V by 3 bases; bases with no gene match: 11. Germline assignment: CDR1 SGHTA and CDR2 FQGNSA. The CDR3 length is 18 residues. CDR3 sequence reads: CASSFRLAGGAALETQYF. CDR3 nucleotides: TGTGCCAGCAGCTTCCGACTAGCGGGGGGGGCCGCTTTGGAGACCCAGTACTTC.

This clonotype was found many times. V usage is TRBV28 and J usage is TRBJ1-2; 10 positions match TRBD1. The CDR3 is 14 amino acids. Germline lookup yields CDR1 MDHEN and CDR2 SYDVKM. Losses at the gene ends were 6 bases for V and 7 bases for J; bases not matched to a gene: 8. The CDR3 reads CASSSGQGIGGYTF. The CDR3 DNA sequence: TGTGCCAGCAGCTCGGGACAGGGGATAGGTGGCTACACCTTC.